This TCR beta chain was captured by sequencing in a study of human T cells and chemical hapten exposure. For the study at large: Yields of TCR per sample differed, chiefly owing to small differences in pooled library volume.

Overall study findings and caveats: TCRs above 1 in 1000 frequency stayed constant with DPC sensitization.

In the library, unique molecular identifiers were attached to individual cDNA molecules. The authors' processing: Sample TCR totals centred on a median of around 96,000, ranging about 20,000 to 750,000. TCRdb ran MiXCR on the RACE reads and lists one entry per CDR3 protein. None of the V and J calls come from the authors' own analysis; TCRdb made them. The sample shows about 80,000 distinct CDR3 sequences, about 8.6% of them seen only once. This clonotype was seen ten or more times. Its specificity is not known. In germline, CDR1 is SGHTA, CDR2 FQGTGA. V lost 4 bases to trimming and J lost 0 bases; unmatched junction nucleotides: 4. The CDR3 runs 17 residues. The sample's time point: healthy volunteer bleed at 6 weeks. Extraction of total RNA was performed on unfractionated whole blood.

This receptor was identified in a female donor in good health. Some clones in this sample may be carry-over from other donors' samples. The rearrangement joins TRBV7-3 to TRBJ2-6, with TRBD1 matching over 9 bases. The material sequenced was whole blood. The CDR3 protein is CASSSGTGPSGANVLTF. The CDR3 DNA sequence: TGTGCCAGCAGCTCCGGGACAGGGCCCTCTGGGGCCAACGTCCTGACTTTC.